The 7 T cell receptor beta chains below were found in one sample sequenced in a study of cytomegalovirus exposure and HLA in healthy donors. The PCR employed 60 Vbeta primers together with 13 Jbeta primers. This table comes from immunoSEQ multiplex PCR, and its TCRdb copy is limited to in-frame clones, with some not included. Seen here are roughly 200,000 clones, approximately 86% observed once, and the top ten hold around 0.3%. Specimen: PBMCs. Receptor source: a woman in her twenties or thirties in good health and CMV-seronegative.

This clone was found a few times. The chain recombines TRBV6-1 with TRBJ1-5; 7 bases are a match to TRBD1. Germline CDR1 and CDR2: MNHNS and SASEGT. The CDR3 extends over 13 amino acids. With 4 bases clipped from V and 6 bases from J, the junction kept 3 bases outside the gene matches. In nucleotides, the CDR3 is TGTGCCAGCAGTGCTAACAGGGGTCAGCCCCAGCATTTT. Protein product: CASSANRGQPQHF.

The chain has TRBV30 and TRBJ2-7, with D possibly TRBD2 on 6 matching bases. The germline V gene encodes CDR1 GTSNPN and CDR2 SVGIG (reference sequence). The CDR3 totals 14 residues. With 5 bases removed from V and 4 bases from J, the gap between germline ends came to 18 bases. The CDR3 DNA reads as TGTGCCTGGGGGCGGGGCCTCGGTGCGTACGAGCAGTACTTC. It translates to CAWGRGLGAYEQYF.

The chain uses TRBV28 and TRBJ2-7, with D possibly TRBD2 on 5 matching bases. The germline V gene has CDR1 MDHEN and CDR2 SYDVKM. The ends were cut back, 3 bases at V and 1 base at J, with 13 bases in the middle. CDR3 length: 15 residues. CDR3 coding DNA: TGTGCCAGCAGTTTTCGGGGTAGAACATCCTACGAGCAGTACTTC. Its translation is CASSFRGRTSYEQYF. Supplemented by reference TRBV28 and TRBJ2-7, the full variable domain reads DVKVTQSSRYLVKRTGEKVFLECVQDMDHENMFWYRQDPGLGLRLIYFSYDVKMKEKGDIPEGYSVSREKKERFSLILESASTNQTSMYLCASSFRGRTSYEQYFGPGTRLTVT.

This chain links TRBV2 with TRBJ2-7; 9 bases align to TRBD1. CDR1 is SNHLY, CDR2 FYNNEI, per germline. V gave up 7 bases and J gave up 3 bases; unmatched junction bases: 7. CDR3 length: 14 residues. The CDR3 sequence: CASKDRGTLYEQYF. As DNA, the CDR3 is TGTGCCAGCAAAGACAGGGGGACCCTCTACGAGCAGTACTTC.

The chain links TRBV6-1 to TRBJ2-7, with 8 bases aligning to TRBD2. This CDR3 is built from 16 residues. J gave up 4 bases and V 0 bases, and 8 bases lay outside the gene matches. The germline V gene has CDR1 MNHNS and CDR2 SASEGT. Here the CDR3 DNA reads TGTGCCAGCAGTGAAGCGCTAACTAGCGGCCTGTACGAGCAGTACTTC. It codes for CASSEALTSGLYEQYF.

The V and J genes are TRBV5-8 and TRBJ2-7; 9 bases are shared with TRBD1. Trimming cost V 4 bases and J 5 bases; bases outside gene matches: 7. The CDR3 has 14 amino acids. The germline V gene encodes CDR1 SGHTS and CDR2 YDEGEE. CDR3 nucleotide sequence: TGTGCCAGCAGCCCGCGGGACAGGGTTAACGAGCAGTACTTC. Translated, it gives CASSPRDRVNEQYF.

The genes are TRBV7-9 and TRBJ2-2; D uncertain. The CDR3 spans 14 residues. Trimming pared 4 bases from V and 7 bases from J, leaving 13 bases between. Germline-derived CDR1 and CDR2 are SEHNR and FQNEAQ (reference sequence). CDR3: CASSSPFFGGELFF. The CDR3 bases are TGTGCCAGCAGCTCCCCCTTCTTCGGCGGGGAGCTGTTTTTT.